This T cell receptor (beta chain) derives from a study of PD-1 blockade in classical Hodgkin lymphoma. Study-wide results and caveats: By cycle point C4D1, TCR diversity had risen significantly in CD4+ cells (but not CD8+ cells).

Profiling relied on immunoSEQ multiplex PCR, and the TCRdb table lists in-frame clones only, not all of them. This table has roughly 20,000 clones, just over 70% appearing once. A note on this clone: Its target is not known.

The time point is: cycle 4 day 1 (C4D1), after less than seven weeks of nivolumab. Each of the patients experienced relapse following autologous stem cell transplantation, and their brentuximab vedotin exposure differed. Starting with thawed PBMCs, CD4+ T cells were purified by magnetic negative selection. With 8 bases removed from V and 8 bases from J, the gap between germline ends came to 19 bases. The germline V gene has CDR1 WSHSY and CDR2 SAAADI. The CDR3 length is 13 residues. V usage is TRBV10-2 and J usage is TRBJ2-7; tentatively, D is TRBD2 (6 bases). The origin of this receptor is a human donor with classical Hodgkin lymphoma. Sequenced here: CD4+ T cells from blood, sampled before the fourth cycle of nivolumab. The CDR3 coding sequence is TGCGCCAGCGGCCCCGCGGGGCTACTACAGCAGTACTTC. Protein product: CASGPAGLLQQYF.